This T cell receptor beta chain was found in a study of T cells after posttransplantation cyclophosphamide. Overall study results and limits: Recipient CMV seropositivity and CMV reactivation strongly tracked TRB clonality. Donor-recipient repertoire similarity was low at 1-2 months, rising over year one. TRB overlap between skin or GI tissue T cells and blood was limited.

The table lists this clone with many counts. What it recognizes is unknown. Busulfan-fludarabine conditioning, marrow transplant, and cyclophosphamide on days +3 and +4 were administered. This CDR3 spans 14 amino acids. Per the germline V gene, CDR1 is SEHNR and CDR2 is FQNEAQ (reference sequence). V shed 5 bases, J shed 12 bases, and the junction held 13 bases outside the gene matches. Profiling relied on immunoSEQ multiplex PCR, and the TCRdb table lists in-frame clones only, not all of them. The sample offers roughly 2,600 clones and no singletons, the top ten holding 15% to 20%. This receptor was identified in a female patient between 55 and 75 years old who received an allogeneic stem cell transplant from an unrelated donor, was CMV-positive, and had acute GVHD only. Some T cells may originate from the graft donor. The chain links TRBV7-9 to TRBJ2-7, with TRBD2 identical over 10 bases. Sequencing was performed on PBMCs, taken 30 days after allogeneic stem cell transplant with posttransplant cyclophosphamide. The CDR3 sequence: CASSIGTLAGVMYF. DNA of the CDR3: TGTGCCAGCAGCATCGGGACTCTAGCGGGAGTGATGTACTTC.